These 21 T cell receptor beta chains were sequenced from one sample in a study of CD8 T cells in Susac syndrome. Reverse transcription of roughly 0.45 to 1 ug RNA was performed with random hexamers. TCRdb redid the calling of the immunoSEQ multiplex PCR reads with MiXCR, one entry per CDR3 protein. This repertoire shows about 90,000 distinct CDR3 sequences, 95% to 97% found once; its top ten account for roughly 0.62%. Input material: CD8+ T cells from PBMCs. These receptor sequences come from a human donor with Susac syndrome.

The chain employs TRBV5-4 and TRBJ2-5, with 11 bases that match TRBD2. Germline trimming cut 3 bases from V and 4 bases from J; bases unmatched to any gene: 11. CDR1 is SGHNT, CDR2 YYREEE, per germline (reference sequence). The CDR3 consists of 17 residues. In DNA form, the CDR3 reads TGTGCCAGCAGCTCCTTGATAGCGGGGGGGCGCGGAGAGACCCAGTACTTC. Translation: CASSSLIAGGRGETQYF.

V and J are TRBV2 and TRBJ2-6; D is possibly TRBD2 (6 bases). The CDR3 spans 15 residues. V lost 11 bases to trimming and J lost 2 bases, with 16 bases between them. Per the germline V gene, CDR1 is SNHLY and CDR2 is FYNNEI. CDR3 amino acids: CASKAGLPGANVLTF. The CDR3 region has the DNA TGTGCCTCAAAGGCGGGGTTGCCTGGGGCCAACGTCCTGACTTTC.

V and J are TRBV18 and TRBJ1-4; the match to TRBD1 covers 9 bases. After removal of 4 bases from V and 6 bases from J, the junction contained 6 bases not matched to a gene. The CDR3 runs 15 residues. Germline V lookup: CDR1 KGHSH, CDR2 LQKENI. The CDR3 DNA reads TGTGCCAGCTCACTGTACCGGGACAGGGATGAAAAACTGTTTTTT. Translation: CASSLYRDRDEKLFF.

The gene calls are TRBV27 and TRBJ2-1; tentatively, D is TRBD1 (6 bases). The CDR3 is 17 amino acids. V lost 10 bases and J 1 base, leaving 23 bases between the germline ends. CDR1 and CDR2 (germline): MNHEY, SMNVEV (reference sequence). Here the CDR3 reads CATTLWPGTQSYNEQFF. The CDR3 DNA reads TGTGCCACTACCCTATGGCCCGGGACACAATCCTACAATGAGCAGTTCTTC.

This rearrangement joins TRBV3-1 to TRBJ2-5, with 13 bases aligning to TRBD2. Germline V CDR1 and CDR2: LGHDT, YNNKEL (reference sequence). CDR3 length equals 18 residues. V was clipped by 2 bases and J by 3 bases; unmatched bases: 9. CDR3 in DNA: TGTGCCAGCAGCCAAAGCCCTACCGGACTAGCGGGGGAAGAGACCCAGTACTTC. Its protein product is CASSQSPTGLAGEETQYF.

This chain connects TRBV27 to TRBJ1-1; D may be TRBD1 (6 bases). Per the germline V gene, CDR1 is MNHEY and CDR2 is SMNVEV (reference sequence). The CDR3 covers 15 residues. Trimming removed 6 bases from V and 3 bases from J, with 17 bases in between. The chain's CDR3 is CASRNSVTGYTEAFF. The CDR3 nucleotides read TGTGCCAGCAGGAATTCCGTTACAGGGTACACTGAAGCTTTCTTT.

J is TRBJ1-5 and V is TRBV20-1; a possible D gene is TRBD1 (6 bases). Looked up from germline, CDR1 is DFQATT and CDR2 is SNEGSKA (reference sequence). The CDR3 is 15 amino acids. Between the trimmed V and J ends, which lost 6 bases and 3 bases, there was a span of 18 bases. CDR3 sequence (DNA): TGCAGTGCGAGGGGGACGGGCATAAACAATCAGCCCCAGCATTTT. Amino acids: CSARGTGINNQPQHF.

V is TRBV30 and J is TRBJ1-3, with D possibly being TRBD1 (5 bases). There are 14 residues in the CDR3. V was shortened by 2 bases and J by 3 bases, with 11 bases between the two germline ends. Germline assignment: CDR1 GTSNPN and CDR2 SVGIG (reference sequence). CDR3 sequence: CAWSQGVRGNTIYF. The CDR3 bases are TGTGCCTGGAGTCAGGGAGTACGTGGAAACACCATATATTTT.

The chain joins TRBV6-5 to TRBJ2-3; 7 positions agree with TRBD1. This CDR3 region has 15 residues. V lost 5 bases and J lost 2; bases outside the gene matches: 7. Germline V lookup: CDR1 MNHEY, CDR2 SVGAGI. CDR3 nucleotide sequence: TGTGCCAGCAGTGCCCTGGGACAGTACACAGATACGCAGTATTTT. It is translated as CASSALGQYTDTQYF.

The V call is TRBV11-2, the J call TRBJ1-1; possibly TRBD1 for D (5 bases). Trimming took off 1 base at V and 3 bases at J, with 9 bases between the two ends. This CDR3 contains 14 residues. Germline lookup yields CDR1 SGHAT and CDR2 FQNNGV. The CDR3 here is CASSLVFRDTEAFF. The CDR3 DNA is TGTGCCAGCAGCTTAGTGTTCAGGGACACTGAAGCTTTCTTT.

V and J are TRBV10-3 and TRBJ2-5; 8 bases match TRBD1. With V trimmed by 4 bases and J by 4 bases, 2 bases remained unmatched. The CDR3 length is 13 residues. Germline V lookup: CDR1 ENHRY, CDR2 SYGVKD. The CDR3 DNA reads TGTGCCATCAGTGGGACAGGGAGAGAGACCCAGTACTTC. Protein sequence: CAISGTGRETQYF.

The chain links TRBV12-3 or TRBV12-4 to TRBJ2-5; tentatively, D is TRBD2 (6 bases). Trimming left V 7 bases short and J 2 bases short, with 20 bases between. The CDR3 is 16 residues long. The CDR3 nucleotides read TGTGCCAGCACCCTAACCGAAACGGGAGTGCAAGAGACCCAGTACTTC. Amino acids: CASTLTETGVQETQYF.

This chain connects TRBV29-1 to TRBJ1-4; no clear D. In germline, CDR1 is SQVTM, CDR2 ANQGSEA. Trimming took off 4 bases at V and 6 bases at J, with 9 bases between the two ends. The length of the CDR3 is 12 residues. CDR3 in DNA: TGCAGCGTTGGGGAAGTATATGAAAAACTGTTTTTT. Amino acids: CSVGEVYEKLFF.

The chain carries TRBV9 and TRBJ2-6; unclear D gene. The CDR3 sequence is 17 residues long. The germline V gene encodes CDR1 SGDLS and CDR2 YYNGEE. Trimming removed 1 base from V and 4 bases from J, with 15 bases in between. The CDR3: CASSVFGSRSGANVLTF. For the CDR3, the DNA is TGTGCCAGCAGCGTATTCGGTAGCCGATCCGGGGCCAACGTCCTGACTTTC.

The chain employs TRBV5-6 and TRBJ2-3, with TRBD1 matching 9 bases. The junction had 9 bases not matched to a gene; V was cut back by 4 bases and J by 3 bases. The CDR3 loop spans 16 amino acids. Germline-derived CDR1 and CDR2 are SGHDT and YYEEEE. CDR3 protein: CASSDGTGRATDTQYF. DNA of the CDR3: TGTGCCAGCAGCGACGGGACAGGGAGGGCAACAGATACGCAGTATTTT. Based on the CDR3 plus reference TRBV5-6 and TRBJ2-3, the full variable domain is DAGVTQSPTHLIKTRGQQVTLRCSPKSGHDTVSWYQQALGQGPQFIFQYYEEEERQRGNFPDRFSGHQFPNYSSELNVNALLLGDSALYLCASSDGTGRATDTQYFGPGTRLTVL.

The chain links TRBV7-9 to TRBJ2-5; D is uncertain. V lost 3 bases and J 2 bases, leaving 4 bases between the germline ends. The length of the CDR3 is 12 residues. Germline loops: CDR1 SEHNR, CDR2 FQNEAQ (reference sequence). In nucleotides, the CDR3 is TGTGCCAGCAGCTTCGAACAAGAGACCCAGTACTTC. It is translated as CASSFEQETQYF.

The J gene is TRBJ2-7, the V gene TRBV10-3, with a possible D match to TRBD2 (6 bases). The CDR3 contains 14 residues. Germline V gene lookup returns CDR1 ENHRY and CDR2 SYGVKD. V lost 4 bases and J 3 bases, leaving 13 bases between the germline ends. CDR3 loop: CAISVRTTGYEQYF. The CDR3 nucleotides are TGTGCCATCAGTGTGAGGACTACGGGCTACGAGCAGTACTTC.

The chain combines TRBV6-2 or TRBV6-3 with TRBJ2-5; 8 nucleotides match TRBD1. This CDR3 region has 15 residues. V was pared by 6 bases and J by 2 bases, with 8 bases of the junction left unmatched. Germline CDR1 is MNHEY and CDR2 is SVGEGT. In DNA form, the CDR3 reads TGTGCCAGCAGCGCAATAGACAGGGGACAAGAGACCCAGTACTTC. Its translation: CASSAIDRGQETQYF.

About this clonotype: A read error may produce the germline difference seen at one junction end. This chain connects TRBV25-1 to TRBJ1-6, with D perhaps TRBD1 (6 bases). There are 13 residues in the CDR3. Germline CDR1 MGHDK, CDR2 SYGVNS. CDR3 protein: CASSEWDNLPLHF. CDR3 DNA: TGTGCCAGCAGTGAATGGGACAATTTACCCCTCCACTTT. Full variable domain (remainder filled in from reference TRBV25-1 and TRBJ1-6): EADIYQTPRYLVIGTGKKITLECSQTMGHDKMYWYQQDPGMELHLIHYSYGVNSTEKGDLSSESTVSRIRTEHFPLTLESARPSHTSQYLCASSEWDNLPLHFGNGTRLTVT.

The genes are TRBV12-3 or TRBV12-4 and TRBJ2-7; 7 bases fit TRBD1. Trimming at V came to 4 bases and at J to 6 bases, leaving 0 bases not matched to a gene. CDR3 length: 11 residues. In nucleotides, the CDR3 is TGTGCCAGCAGTTGGACAGGCGAGCAGTACTTC. Residues: CASSWTGEQYF.

The rearrangement joins TRBV7-8 to TRBJ2-7; no reliable D call. The V end was cut by 6 bases, the J end by 3 bases, with 6 bases between. The CDR3 totals 11 residues. Per the germline V gene, CDR1 is SGHVS and CDR2 is FQNEAQ. CDR3 sequence: CASRMSYEQYF. The CDR3 DNA sequence: TGTGCCAGCAGAATGAGCTACGAGCAGTACTTC.